The subject of this entry is one TCR beta chain. Its antigen is still unknown. The junction differs from germline at one of its ends, possibly a read error. This record belongs to a study of beta chain features in type 1 diabetes. Study-wide context: Age, gender and cell yields were similar between patients and healthy donors. Findings and limits, study-wide: Possible PCR preference for shorter templates applied equally to patients and controls. For Type 1 diabetes patients, all four CD4+ subsets carried TCRB CDR3s that were moderately but significantly shorter. Any HLA effect on TCRB rearrangement was left unresolved by small sub-analyses.

Reverse transcribing all isolated RNA meant expressed TCRB transcripts were sequenced. Data came from immunoSEQ multiplex PCR; TCRdb stores just in-frame clones and leaves some out. The top ten clones hold 0.45% to 0.65% of a sample with 400,000 or so clones, 8.5% to 10% of them seen once. CD4+ naive, central memory, regulatory and stem cell-like memory cells were sorted via CD45RO/CCR7/CD25/CD127/CD95/CD27. Looked up from germline, CDR1 is MDHEN and CDR2 is SYDVKM. This CDR3 is 13 amino acids long. This clonotype was sampled from a man aged 25 to 40 with type 1 diabetes. What was sequenced was central memory CD4+ T cells from blood. This chain links TRBV28 with TRBJ1-1; no firm D call. This CDR3 reads CASSRLTNTDAFF. The CDR3 nucleotides are TGTGCCAGTAGTCGCTTGACGAACACTGACGCTTTCTTT.